This T cell receptor beta chain was identified during a study of blood T cell repertoires in COVID-19. Study at large: There were acute and convalescent COVID-19 samples, and they came from the United States, Italy and Spain. PBMCs, B-cell-depleted T cells, or T cells were the source of the cDNA or gDNA that made up the material.

The germline CDR1 and CDR2 sequences are GTSNPN and SVGIG (reference sequence). Trimming took 3 bases from V and 5 from J, leaving 10 bases between them. The CDR3 consists of 13 residues. As handled by the study authors: The assay estimated nucleated cells by amplifying reference gene primers. The method was immunoSEQ multiplex PCR; TCRdb's version includes in-frame clones alone and lacks a portion of them. For V, J and clone size, that table is used; D and trimming come from the DNA. This repertoire shows roughly 80,000 clones, roughly 89% found once; its top ten account for roughly 4%. The clonotype originates from a middle-aged man with acute or convalescent COVID-19. V gene TRBV30 combines with J gene TRBJ2-2; D is perhaps TRBD1 (5 bases). Sequences were obtained from peripheral blood. The CDR3 sequence: CAWRIQGTGELFF. The CDR3 coding sequence is TGTGCCTGGAGAATTCAGGGAACCGGGGAGCTGTTTTTT.